This is a list of T cell receptor beta chains from one sample in a study of blood T cell repertoires in COVID-19. Using immunoSEQ multiplex PCR, the repertoire was profiled, and TCRdb retains in-frame clones only, with some absent. This sample has fewer than 50,000 clones, with around 80% found just once. The sample comprised peripheral blood. Receptor source: a woman aged 80 or over with active or convalescent COVID-19. Each CDR3 is given with its conserved first and last residue. Fields, in order: V gene, clone size, J gene, D gene, CDR3 protein, CDR3 DNA. D genes are given only for firm matches. Clone size is given for some rows only: seen once, a few or many times, or a class if the clone is expanded.

v_call: TRBV10-3
clone_size: .
j_call: TRBJ1-3
d_call: .
cdr3_aa: CAISEYPTGSGNTIYF
cdr3_nt: TGTGCCATCAGTGAGTATCCGACGGGCTCTGGAAACACCATATATTTT

v_call: TRBV6-6
clone_size: .
j_call: TRBJ1-2
d_call: .
cdr3_aa: CASTEQGINYGYTF
cdr3_nt: TGTGCCAGCACCGAACAGGGTATTAACTATGGCTACACCTTC

v_call: TRBV5-6
clone_size: many
j_call: TRBJ2-7
d_call: TRBD2
cdr3_aa: CASSPWTSEWSGAYEQYF
cdr3_nt: TGTGCCAGCAGCCCGTGGACTAGCGAATGGAGTGGAGCCTACGAGCAGTACTTC

v_call: TRBV9
clone_size: .
j_call: TRBJ2-2
d_call: .
cdr3_aa: CASSVAPGQRGPGELFF
cdr3_nt: TGTGCCAGCAGCGTAGCCCCGGGACAAAGAGGACCCGGGGAGCTGTTTTTT

v_call: TRBV7-2
clone_size: .
j_call: TRBJ2-3
d_call: TRBD2
cdr3_aa: CASSSLAGGGIDTQYF
cdr3_nt: TGTGCCAGCAGCTCGCTAGCGGGAGGAGGTATAGATACGCAGTATTTT

v_call: TRBV2
clone_size: .
j_call: TRBJ1-2
d_call: .
cdr3_aa: CASEEIYGYTF
cdr3_nt: TGTGCCAGCGAGGAGATCTATGGCTACACCTTC

v_call: TRBV10-3
clone_size: few
j_call: TRBJ2-1
d_call: .
cdr3_aa: CAISGRGGRNEQFF
cdr3_nt: TGTGCCATCAGTGGAAGGGGGGGACGAAATGAGCAGTTCTTC

v_call: TRBV12-3/TRBV12-4
clone_size: once
j_call: TRBJ1-1
d_call: .
cdr3_aa: CASSLHSRTEAFF
cdr3_nt: TGTGCCAGCAGTTTACACAGTCGAACTGAAGCTTTCTTT

v_call: TRBV11-1
clone_size: .
j_call: TRBJ2-2
d_call: .
cdr3_aa: CASSLVPGLGTGELFF
cdr3_nt: TGTGCCAGCAGCTTAGTTCCGGGGTTAGGCACCGGGGAGCTGTTTTTT

v_call: TRBV3-1/TRBV3-2
clone_size: few
j_call: TRBJ2-1
d_call: TRBD2
cdr3_aa: CASSQVTGGPGLAQFF
cdr3_nt: TGTGCCAGCAGCCAAGTTACGGGAGGGCCGGGTCTTGCGCAGTTCTTC

v_call: TRBV7-2
clone_size: .
j_call: TRBJ2-3
d_call: .
cdr3_aa: CASSRGSGASTDTQYF
cdr3_nt: TGTGCCAGCAGCCGGGGAAGCGGAGCTAGCACAGATACGCAGTATTTT

v_call: TRBV6-1
clone_size: .
j_call: TRBJ2-5
d_call: .
cdr3_aa: CASSEVGETQYF
cdr3_nt: TGTGCCAGCAGTGAAGTCGGGGAGACCCAGTACTTC

v_call: TRBV28
clone_size: .
j_call: TRBJ2-7
d_call: TRBD2
cdr3_aa: CASSSGLAGVYEQYF
cdr3_nt: TGTGCCAGCAGTTCGGGACTAGCGGGAGTCTACGAGCAGTACTTC

v_call: TRBV4-2
clone_size: .
j_call: TRBJ1-2
d_call: .
cdr3_aa: CASSQDGHAYGYTF
cdr3_nt: TGTGCCAGCAGCCAAGATGGCCATGCCTATGGCTACACCTTC

v_call: TRBV29-1
clone_size: .
j_call: TRBJ1-2
d_call: .
cdr3_aa: CSVGDSNYGYTF
cdr3_nt: TGCAGCGTTGGTGACAGCAACTATGGCTACACCTTC

v_call: TRBV5-8
clone_size: .
j_call: TRBJ2-5
d_call: .
cdr3_aa: CASSFRGLGQETQYF
cdr3_nt: TGTGCCAGCAGCTTCCGGGGACTGGGCCAAGAGACCCAGTACTTC

v_call: TRBV20-1
clone_size: .
j_call: TRBJ2-5
d_call: TRBD2
cdr3_aa: CSASWRELETQYF
cdr3_nt: TGCAGTGCTAGTTGGCGGGAGTTAGAGACCCAGTACTTC

v_call: TRBV18
clone_size: .
j_call: TRBJ2-7
d_call: TRBD2
cdr3_aa: CASSPPIAGGGARYEQYF
cdr3_nt: TGTGCCAGCTCACCACCGATAGCGGGAGGTGGAGCGCGCTACGAGCAGTACTTC

v_call: TRBV30
clone_size: .
j_call: TRBJ2-7
d_call: .
cdr3_aa: CAWSAMGTGEQYF
cdr3_nt: TGTGCCTGGAGTGCCATGGGAACAGGAGAGCAGTACTTC

v_call: TRBV4-3
clone_size: .
j_call: TRBJ2-7
d_call: .
cdr3_aa: CASSLRRVGSYEQYF
cdr3_nt: TGCGCCAGCAGCCTACGGCGGGTCGGCTCCTACGAGCAGTACTTC

v_call: TRBV3-1/TRBV3-2
clone_size: few
j_call: TRBJ2-1
d_call: TRBD2
cdr3_aa: CASSQRQVGLQFF
cdr3_nt: TGTGCCAGCAGCCAACGCCAGGTGGGACTACAGTTCTTC

v_call: TRBV5-4
clone_size: once
j_call: TRBJ1-6
d_call: TRBD1
cdr3_aa: CASSRGQGAPRSYNSPLHF
cdr3_nt: TGTGCCAGCAGCCGGGGACAGGGTGCTCCTCGGTCCTATAATTCACCCCTCCACTTT

v_call: TRBV2
clone_size: .
j_call: TRBJ1-5
d_call: .
cdr3_aa: CASSSGQGRSYQPQHF
cdr3_nt: TGTGCCAGCAGTAGCGGGCAGGGACGGTCTTATCAGCCCCAGCATTTT

v_call: TRBV6-1
clone_size: once
j_call: TRBJ2-1
d_call: TRBD2
cdr3_aa: CASSEQGGLGNEQFF
cdr3_nt: TGTGCCAGCAGTGAACAAGGGGGACTAGGCAATGAGCAGTTCTTC

v_call: TRBV16
clone_size: .
j_call: TRBJ1-2
d_call: .
cdr3_aa: CASSQNTANYGYTF
cdr3_nt: TGTGCCAGCAGCCAAAATACAGCCAACTATGGCTACACCTTC

v_call: TRBV3-1/TRBV3-2
clone_size: .
j_call: TRBJ1-3
d_call: .
cdr3_aa: CATSSFSGNTIYF
cdr3_nt: TGTGCCACCTCGTCGTTTTCTGGAAACACCATATATTTT

v_call: TRBV19
clone_size: .
j_call: TRBJ1-1
d_call: TRBD1
cdr3_aa: CASLNGGGLDTEAFF
cdr3_nt: TGTGCCAGTTTAAACGGAGGGGGCCTAGACACTGAAGCTTTCTTT

v_call: TRBV19
clone_size: .
j_call: TRBJ1-1
d_call: TRBD1
cdr3_aa: CASSGQGQRVGSEAFF
cdr3_nt: TGTGCCAGTAGTGGACAGGGGCAGAGGGTCGGGTCTGAAGCTTTCTTT